A single sample gave rise to the 27 T cell receptor beta chains below, sequenced in a study of CD8 T cells in ankylosing spondylitis. TCRdb reprocessed the 5' RACE reads with MiXCR, giving one entry per CDR3 protein. The data show 200,000 to 250,000 distinct CDR3 sequences, with roughly 24% seen just once and approximately 6.6% held by the top ten. The sequenced material came from blood, either unsorted or a sorted T cell fraction (not recorded which). Source of these receptors: a male donor with ankylosing spondylitis or in good health (not recorded which).

This chain joins TRBV12-3 or TRBV12-4 and TRBJ1-5; possible D gene TRBD1, 6 bases. V lost 6 bases, J lost 7 bases, and 10 bases lay in between. The CDR3 has 12 amino acids. The CDR3 nucleotides are TGTGCCAGCAGACTACAGGGCCAGCCCCAGCATTTT. As protein: CASRLQGQPQHF.

This clonotype was detected a few times. V and J are TRBV10-3 and TRBJ1-5, with D possibly being TRBD1 (5 bases). The CDR3 consists of 14 residues. V dropped 8 bases and J dropped 3 bases, with 14 bases sitting between them. Germline CDR1 is ENHRY and CDR2 is SYGVKD. This chain's CDR3 is CAIGTGRDNQPQHF. CDR3 DNA: TGTGCCATCGGCACGGGCAGGGACAATCAGCCCCAGCATTTT.

The chain recombines TRBV5-1 with TRBJ2-1; D is undetermined. Germline V CDR1 and CDR2: SGHRS, YFSETQ. This CDR3 region has 14 residues. V was cut by 1 base and J by 8 bases, with 13 bases left in between. CDR3 sequence reads: CASSLSGVVDEQFF. The CDR3 DNA reads TGCGCCAGCAGCTTGAGTGGAGTGGTGGATGAGCAGTTCTTC.

The V gene is TRBV20-1, the J gene TRBJ2-1, with TRBD2 identical over 9 bases. In germline, CDR1 is DFQATT, CDR2 SNEGSKA (reference sequence). The CDR3 sequence is 15 residues long. V lost 3 bases to trimming and J lost 4 bases; unmatched junction nucleotides: 7. The CDR3, as DNA: TGCAGTGCTAGGCCCTCCCTAGCGGGGTACAATGAGCAGTTCTTC. Amino acids: CSARPSLAGYNEQFF.

This clonotype was seen at least ten times. The chain is built from TRBV12-3 or TRBV12-4 and TRBJ2-7; 9 nucleotides agree with TRBD1. The CDR3 length is 14 residues. The J segment lost 3 bases and the V segment lost 6 bases, leaving 6 bases of the junction unmatched. The CDR3 sequence: CASRATGGFYEQYF. The CDR3 DNA sequence: TGTGCCAGCAGAGCGACAGGGGGGTTCTACGAGCAGTACTTC.

Worth noting for this clonotype: It may be a read error: a sequence one base away is much more abundant. The chain uses TRBV5-1 and TRBJ2-1; tentatively, D is TRBD2 (5 bases). V was shortened by 0 bases and J by 2 bases, with 15 bases between the two germline ends. Germline CDR1 SGHRS, CDR2 YFSETQ. This CDR3 is built from 17 residues. DNA of the CDR3: TGCGCCAGCAGCTTGGATCGTGCGGGTCTCACCTACAATGAGCAGTTCTTC. Protein: CASSLDRAGLTYNEQFF.

There are many counts of this clonotype. J is TRBJ2-1 and V is TRBV7-8, with TRBD2 matching over 8 bases. V lost 1 base to trimming and J lost 10 bases; unmatched junction nucleotides: 0. The CDR3 sequence is 12 residues long. Germline CDR1 and CDR2: SGHVS and FQNEAQ. DNA of the CDR3: TGTGCCAGCAGCTTAGGCGGGAGGGAGCAGTTCTTC. Protein: CASSLGGREQFF.

The genes are TRBV6-1 and TRBJ1-2; D call uncertain. Trimming removed 6 bases at V and 4 bases at J, with 15 bases between. CDR3 length: 14 amino acids. Per germline, CDR1 MNHNS and CDR2 SASEGT. CDR3 in amino acids: CASSPNSGIYGYTF. The CDR3 DNA sequence: TGTGCCAGCAGCCCTAATTCAGGCATCTATGGCTACACCTTC.

The rearrangement joins TRBV7-2 to TRBJ1-1; D might be TRBD1 (6 bases). V was shortened by 1 base and J by 6 bases, with 9 bases between the two germline ends. CDR1 is SGHTA and CDR2 is FQGNSA in the germline V gene. This CDR3 has 13 amino acids. CDR3 protein: CASSLEGGSEAFF. The CDR3 DNA sequence: TGTGCCAGCAGCTTAGAGGGGGGGTCTGAAGCTTTCTTT. Drawing the rest from reference TRBV7-2 and TRBJ1-1, the complete variable domain is GAGVSQSPSNKVTEKGKDVELRCDPISGHTALYWYRQSLGQGLEFLIYFQGNSAPDKSGLPSDRFSAERTGGSVSTLTIQRTQQEDSAVYLCASSLEGGSEAFFGQGTRLTVV.

This clonotype was detected many times. The chain links TRBV20-1 to TRBJ2-7; D remains ambiguous. V was clipped by 3 bases and J by 5 bases, with 8 bases between them. Per germline, CDR1 DFQATT and CDR2 SNEGSKA (reference sequence). The CDR3 is 11 amino acids. Here the CDR3 DNA reads TGCAGTGCTAGTATCCAGGACGAGCAGTACTTC. Encoded protein: CSASIQDEQYF.

This clonotype was observed at least ten times. This chain's CDR3 is CASSPRDRGAYEQYF. Written as DNA, the CDR3 is TGCGCCAGCAGCCCCAGGGACAGGGGGGCATACGAGCAGTACTTC. The chain links TRBV5-1 to TRBJ2-7; 11 nucleotides agree with TRBD1. Germline trimming cut 4 bases from V and 4 bases from J; bases unmatched to any gene: 7. There are 15 residues in the CDR3. The germline gives CDR1 SGHRS, CDR2 YFSETQ.

This clonotype was detected a few times. The chain is built from TRBV5-6 and TRBJ2-5, with D possibly TRBD2 on 6 matching bases. Trimming removed 2 bases from V and 1 base from J, with 9 bases in between. The CDR3 extends over 14 amino acids. Germline CDR1 is SGHDT and CDR2 is YYEEEE. Here the CDR3 reads CASSFGGPQETQYF. The CDR3 nucleotides read TGTGCCAGCAGCTTCGGGGGACCCCAAGAGACCCAGTACTTC.

Details on this clonotype: A much more abundant neighbour one base away suggests this may be a read error. The V and J genes are TRBV7-9 and TRBJ2-5; no firm D call. The V gene's germline CDR1 is SEHNR and CDR2 FQNEAQ (reference sequence). CDR3 length: 12 amino acids. The ends were cut back, 5 bases at V and 5 bases at J, with 9 bases in the middle. CDR3 sequence: CASSPHTETQYF. Written as DNA, the CDR3 is TGTGCCAGCAGCCCCCACACGGAGACCCAGTACTTC.

This sequence joins TRBV24-1 and TRBJ2-1; D unclear. Germline V gene lookup returns CDR1 KGHDR and CDR2 SFDVKD. The CDR3 loop spans 11 amino acids. Trimming took 5 bases from V and 9 from J, leaving 7 bases between them. CDR3 loop: CATSAGGEQFF. CDR3 in DNA: TGTGCCACCAGTGCCGGTGGTGAGCAGTTCTTC.

This clonotype was recorded many times. The gene calls are TRBV20-1 and TRBJ2-7; weak D call: TRBD1 (5 bases). Germline-derived CDR1 and CDR2 are DFQATT and SNEGSKA (reference sequence). Trimming shortened V by 5 bases and J by 4 bases, and 18 bases separated the two germline ends. The CDR3 sequence is 14 residues long. The CDR3 loop reads CSAGTQGIGYEQYF. The CDR3 nucleotides are TGCAGTGCTGGAACCCAGGGAATTGGGTACGAGCAGTACTTC.

This clonotype was recorded many times. This chain uses TRBV10-3 with TRBJ2-7, with D unclear. Trimming left V 0 bases short and J 2 bases short, with 11 bases between. Germline CDR1 and CDR2: ENHRY and SYGVKD. The length of the CDR3 is 15 residues. The CDR3 reads CAISESRKDPYEQYF. The CDR3 bases are TGTGCCATCAGTGAGTCCCGGAAGGATCCCTACGAGCAGTACTTC.

This clonotype came up a few times. The chain uses TRBV4-3 and TRBJ2-5, with 8 bases matching TRBD1. The ends lost 1 base at V and 5 bases at J; junction bases unmatched: 3. The CDR3 runs 14 residues. CDR1 and CDR2 from the germline V gene are LGHNA and YSLEER. The CDR3, as DNA: TGCGCCAGCAGCCAAGGGACAGGGCGGGAGACCCAGTACTTC. As protein: CASSQGTGRETQYF.

This clonotype was recorded at least ten times. This chain links TRBV10-3 with TRBJ2-1, with TRBD1 matching over 9 bases. Germline-derived CDR1 and CDR2 are ENHRY and SYGVKD. The V gene end was trimmed by 2 bases and the J gene end by 14 bases; junction bases not matched to a gene: 4. The CDR3 runs to 12 residues. CDR3 DNA: TGTGCCATCAGTGAGCCCGGGACAGGGAAGTTCTTC. It encodes CAISEPGTGKFF.

The gene calls are TRBV29-1 and TRBJ2-2; 7 bases map to TRBD1. Trimming cost V 8 bases and J 0 bases; bases outside gene matches: 6. This CDR3 comprises 14 residues. The germline V gene has CDR1 SQVTM and CDR2 ANQGSEA. As DNA, the CDR3 is TGCAGCTCCACAGGGGCGACGAACACCGGGGAGCTGTTTTTT. Protein sequence: CSSTGATNTGELFF.

This clonotype was seen repeatedly, ten times or more. The chain employs TRBV3-1 and TRBJ2-3, with unresolved D. Germline assignment: CDR1 LGHDT and CDR2 YNNKEL (reference sequence). The V end was cut by 7 bases, the J end by 6 bases, with 11 bases between. The CDR3 is 12 residues long. The CDR3 DNA is TGTGCCAGCACTGACGCCGGGGATACGCAGTATTTT. This gives the protein CASTDAGDTQYF.

This clonotype came up many times. The chain joins TRBV7-8 to TRBJ1-1, with 7 positions matching TRBD1. Germline V lookup: CDR1 SGHVS, CDR2 FQNEAQ. The J segment lost 4 bases and the V segment lost 0 bases, leaving 8 bases of the junction unmatched. This CDR3 has 16 amino acids. The CDR3 region has the DNA TGTGCCAGCAGCTTAGCGTACCCAGGGGGTACCACTGAAGCTTTCTTT. This sequence encodes CASSLAYPGGTTEAFF.

The chain's CDR3 is CSVSQGVVEQYF. Here the CDR3 DNA reads TGCAGCGTCTCCCAGGGGGTTGTCGAGCAGTACTTC. The J gene is TRBJ2-7, the V gene TRBV29-1; 7 bases agree with TRBD1. This CDR3 comprises 12 residues. Germline assignment: CDR1 SQVTM and CDR2 ANQGSEA. Trimming removed 6 bases from V and 6 bases from J; junction bases left unmatched: 8.

With respect to this clonotype: A single base separates this from a much larger clone, so it may be a read error. This chain joins TRBV7-2 and TRBJ2-5, with 14 bases lining up with TRBD2. Trimming at V came to 5 bases and at J to 7 bases, leaving 12 bases not matched to a gene. Germline V gene data show CDR1 as SGHTA and CDR2 as FQGNSA. CDR3 length equals 17 residues. Here the CDR3 DNA reads TGTGCCAGCAGCCCCGTATCTGGACTAGCGGGAGGAGGGACCCAGTACTTC. It encodes CASSPVSGLAGGGTQYF.

This sequence joins TRBV10-1 and TRBJ2-3, with D possibly called TRBD1 or TRBD2 (5 bases each). CDR1 and CDR2 (germline): WNHNN, SYGVQD (reference sequence). CDR3 length equals 15 residues. V dropped 6 bases and J dropped 6 bases, with 19 bases sitting between them. The CDR3 DNA reads as TGCGCCAGCAGCCCCGAGGGGCCTGCCACCGATACGCAGTATTTT. It translates to CASSPEGPATDTQYF.

V gene TRBV7-9 combines with J gene TRBJ2-1; 7 bases align to TRBD2. Germline V CDR1 and CDR2: SEHNR, FQNEAQ (reference sequence). After removal of 5 bases from V and 10 bases from J, the junction contained 11 bases not matched to a gene. CDR3 size: 14 residues. Here the CDR3 reads CASSPTAGTIEQFF. CDR3 sequence (DNA): TGTGCCAGCAGCCCCACGGCCGGGACTATAGAGCAGTTCTTC.

The chain employs TRBV20-1 and TRBJ1-4; TRBD1 matches 10 bases. V lost 5 bases, J lost 8 bases, and 8 bases stayed unmatched. Germline CDR1 reads DFQATT; CDR2 reads SNEGSKA (reference sequence). The CDR3 is made up of 14 amino acids. DNA for the CDR3: TGCAGTGCTGCCGGGACAGGGGACCGGGAAAAACTGTTTTTT. Protein product: CSAAGTGDREKLFF.

The chain is built from TRBV29-1 and TRBJ2-3; D possibly matches TRBD1 or TRBD2 (7 bases each). This CDR3 contains 16 residues. Per the germline V gene, CDR1 is SQVTM and CDR2 is ANQGSEA. V dropped 6 bases and J dropped 3 bases, with 22 bases sitting between them. Here the CDR3 reads CSVDDRVKAGTDTQYF. As DNA, the CDR3 is TGCAGCGTGGATGACAGGGTGAAAGCGGGAACAGATACGCAGTATTTT.